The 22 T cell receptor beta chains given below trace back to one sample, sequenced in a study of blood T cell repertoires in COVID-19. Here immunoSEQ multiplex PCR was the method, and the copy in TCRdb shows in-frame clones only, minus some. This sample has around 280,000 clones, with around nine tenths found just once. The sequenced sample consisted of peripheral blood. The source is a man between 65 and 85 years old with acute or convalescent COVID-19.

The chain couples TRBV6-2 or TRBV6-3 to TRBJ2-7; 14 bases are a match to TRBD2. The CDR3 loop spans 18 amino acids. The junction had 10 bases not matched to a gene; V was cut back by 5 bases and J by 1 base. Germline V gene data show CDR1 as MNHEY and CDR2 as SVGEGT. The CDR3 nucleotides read TGTGCCAGCAGTACTCCGGGACTAGCGGGAGTTCGGTCCTACGAGCAGTACTTC. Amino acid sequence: CASSTPGLAGVRSYEQYF.

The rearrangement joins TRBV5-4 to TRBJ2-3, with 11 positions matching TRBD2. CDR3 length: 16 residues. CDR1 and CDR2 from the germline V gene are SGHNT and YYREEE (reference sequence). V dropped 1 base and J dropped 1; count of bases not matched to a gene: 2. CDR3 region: CASSLLLAGGTDTQYF. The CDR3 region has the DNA TGTGCCAGCAGCTTGTTACTAGCGGGGGGCACAGATACGCAGTATTTT.

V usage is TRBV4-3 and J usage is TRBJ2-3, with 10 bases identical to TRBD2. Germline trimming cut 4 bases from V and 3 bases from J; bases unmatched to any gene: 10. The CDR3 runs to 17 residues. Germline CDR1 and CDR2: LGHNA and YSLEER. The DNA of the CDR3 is TGCGCCAGCAGCCCTAACCCTCCGGGACTAGCGACAGATACGCAGTATTTT. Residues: CASSPNPPGLATDTQYF.

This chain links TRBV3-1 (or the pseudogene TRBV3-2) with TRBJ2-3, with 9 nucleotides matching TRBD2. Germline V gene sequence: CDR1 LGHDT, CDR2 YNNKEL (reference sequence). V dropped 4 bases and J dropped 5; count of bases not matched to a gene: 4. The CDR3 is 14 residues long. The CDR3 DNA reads TGTGCCAGCAGCCCGGGACTAGCACAAGATACGCAGTATTTT. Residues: CASSPGLAQDTQYF.

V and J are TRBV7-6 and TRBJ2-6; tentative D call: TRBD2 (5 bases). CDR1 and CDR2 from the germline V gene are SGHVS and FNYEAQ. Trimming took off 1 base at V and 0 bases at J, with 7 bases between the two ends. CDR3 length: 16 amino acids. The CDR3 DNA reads TGTGCCAGCAGCTTAGAGACTATCTCTGGGGCCAACGTCCTGACTTTC. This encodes CASSLETISGANVLTF.

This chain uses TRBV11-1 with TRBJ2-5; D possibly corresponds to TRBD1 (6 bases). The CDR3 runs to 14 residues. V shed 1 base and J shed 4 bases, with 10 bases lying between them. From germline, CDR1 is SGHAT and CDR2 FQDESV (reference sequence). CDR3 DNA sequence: TGTGCCAGCAGCTTAGGGGGGCTCGCAGAGACCCAGTACTTC. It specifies CASSLGGLAETQYF. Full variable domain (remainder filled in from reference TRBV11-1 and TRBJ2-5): EAEVAQSPRYKITEKSQAVAFWCDPISGHATLYWYRQILGQGPELLVQFQDESVVDDSQLPKDRFSAERLKGVDSTLKIQPAELGDSAMYLCASSLGGLAETQYFGPGTRLLVL.

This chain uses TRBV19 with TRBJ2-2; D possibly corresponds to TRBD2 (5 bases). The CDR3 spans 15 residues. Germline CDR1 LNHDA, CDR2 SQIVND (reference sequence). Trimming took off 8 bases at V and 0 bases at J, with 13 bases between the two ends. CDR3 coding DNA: TGTGCCAGTTCTGGGAGTCACGCGAACACCGGGGAGCTGTTTTTT. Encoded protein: CASSGSHANTGELFF.

CDR3 DNA sequence: TGTGCCAGCAGCCGTCTAGCGGGAGCCCAAGAGACCCAGTACTTC. Translating gives CASSRLAGAQETQYF. V gene TRBV5-5 combines with J gene TRBJ2-5, with TRBD2 matching 10 bases. Per germline, CDR1 SGHKS and CDR2 YYEKEE (reference sequence). There are 15 residues in the CDR3. V gave up 4 bases and J gave up 1 base; unmatched junction bases: 4. Looking up the rest from reference TRBV5-5 and TRBJ2-5 gives the full variable domain: DAGVTQSPTHLIKTRGQQVTLRCSPISGHKSVSWYQQVLGQGPQFIFQYYEKEERGRGNFPDRFSARQFPNYSSELNVNALLLGDSALYLCASSRLAGAQETQYFGPGTRLLVL.

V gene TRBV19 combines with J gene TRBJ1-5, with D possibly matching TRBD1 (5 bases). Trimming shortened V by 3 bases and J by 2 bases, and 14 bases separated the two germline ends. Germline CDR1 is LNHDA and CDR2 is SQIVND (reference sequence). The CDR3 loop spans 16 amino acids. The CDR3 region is CASSISLGGGNQPQHF. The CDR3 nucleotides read TGTGCCAGTAGTATCTCATTGGGGGGAGGCAATCAGCCCCAGCATTTT.

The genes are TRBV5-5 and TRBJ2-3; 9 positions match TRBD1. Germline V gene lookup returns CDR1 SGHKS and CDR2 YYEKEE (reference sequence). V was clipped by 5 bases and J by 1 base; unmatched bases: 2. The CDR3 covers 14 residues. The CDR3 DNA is TGTGCCAGCAGTGACAGGGGGGGCACAGATACGCAGTATTTT. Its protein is CASSDRGGTDTQYF.

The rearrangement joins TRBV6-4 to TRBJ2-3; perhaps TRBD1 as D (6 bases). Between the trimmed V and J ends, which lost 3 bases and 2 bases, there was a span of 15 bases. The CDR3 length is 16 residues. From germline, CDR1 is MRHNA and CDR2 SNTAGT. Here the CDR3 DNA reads TGTGCCAGCAGTGATCAGGGACACCGTTTCACAGATACGCAGTATTTT. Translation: CASSDQGHRFTDTQYF.

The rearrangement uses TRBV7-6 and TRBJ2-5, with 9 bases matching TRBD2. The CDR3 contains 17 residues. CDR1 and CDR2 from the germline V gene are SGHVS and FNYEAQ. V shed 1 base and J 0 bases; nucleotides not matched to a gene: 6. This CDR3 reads CASSLDTRGGDQETQYF. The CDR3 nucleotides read TGTGCCAGCAGCTTAGATACGCGCGGGGGGGACCAAGAGACCCAGTACTTC.

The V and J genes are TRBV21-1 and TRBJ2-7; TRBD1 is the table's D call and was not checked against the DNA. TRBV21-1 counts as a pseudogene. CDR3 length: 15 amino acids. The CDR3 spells CASSADRGASYEQYF. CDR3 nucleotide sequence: TGTGCCAGCAGCGCGGACAGGGGAGCTTCCTACGAGCAGTACTTC.

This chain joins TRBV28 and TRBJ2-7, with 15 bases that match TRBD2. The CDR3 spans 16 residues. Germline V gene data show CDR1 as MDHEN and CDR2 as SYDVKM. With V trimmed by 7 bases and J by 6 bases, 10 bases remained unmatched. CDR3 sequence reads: CASIGLAGGPEREQYF. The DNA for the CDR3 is TGTGCCAGCATCGGACTAGCGGGAGGGCCCGAGCGCGAGCAGTACTTC.

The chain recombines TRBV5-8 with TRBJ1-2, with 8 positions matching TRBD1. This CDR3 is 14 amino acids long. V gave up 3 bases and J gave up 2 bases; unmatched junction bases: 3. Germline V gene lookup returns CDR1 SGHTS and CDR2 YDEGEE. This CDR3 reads CASSSPGGNYGYTF. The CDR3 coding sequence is TGTGCCAGCAGCTCTCCAGGGGGCAACTATGGCTACACCTTC.

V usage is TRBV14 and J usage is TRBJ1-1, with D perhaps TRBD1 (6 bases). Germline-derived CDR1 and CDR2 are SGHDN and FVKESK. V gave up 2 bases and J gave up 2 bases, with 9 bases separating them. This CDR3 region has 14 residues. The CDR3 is CASSQRTVNTEAFF. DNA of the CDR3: TGTGCCAGCAGCCAACGGACAGTAAACACTGAAGCTTTCTTT.

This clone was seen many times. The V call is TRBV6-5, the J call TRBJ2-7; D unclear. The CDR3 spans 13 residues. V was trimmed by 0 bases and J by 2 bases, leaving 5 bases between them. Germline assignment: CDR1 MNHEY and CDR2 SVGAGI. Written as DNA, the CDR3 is TGTGCCAGCAGTTACTCATTCGCCTACGAGCAGTACTTC. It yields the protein CASSYSFAYEQYF.

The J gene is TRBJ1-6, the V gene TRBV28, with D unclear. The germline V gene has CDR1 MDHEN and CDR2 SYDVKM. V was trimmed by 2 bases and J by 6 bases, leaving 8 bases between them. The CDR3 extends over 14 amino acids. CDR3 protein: CASSLRGGNSPLHF. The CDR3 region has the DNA TGTGCCAGCAGTTTACGGGGAGGTAATTCACCCCTCCACTTT. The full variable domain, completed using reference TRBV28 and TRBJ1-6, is DVKVTQSSRYLVKRTGEKVFLECVQDMDHENMFWYRQDPGLGLRLIYFSYDVKMKEKGDIPEGYSVSREKKERFSLILESASTNQTSMYLCASSLRGGNSPLHFGNGTRLTVT.

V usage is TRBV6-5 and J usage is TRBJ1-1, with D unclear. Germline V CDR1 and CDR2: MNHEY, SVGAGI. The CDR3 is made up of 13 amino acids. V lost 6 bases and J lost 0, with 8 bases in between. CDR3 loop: CASSLSMNTEAFF. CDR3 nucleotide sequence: TGTGCCAGCAGCCTTTCTATGAACACTGAAGCTTTCTTT.

The DNA of the CDR3 is TGTGCCAGCAGCTTAAATGCGGGGGGGAGGAATGAGCAGTTCTTC. It is translated as CASSLNAGGRNEQFF. The chain uses TRBV7-3 and TRBJ2-1; 9 bases are shared with TRBD2. The trim removed 1 base at V and 7 bases at J, leaving 5 bases unmatched. The CDR3 has 15 residues. Germline CDR1 is SGHTA and CDR2 is FQGTGA.

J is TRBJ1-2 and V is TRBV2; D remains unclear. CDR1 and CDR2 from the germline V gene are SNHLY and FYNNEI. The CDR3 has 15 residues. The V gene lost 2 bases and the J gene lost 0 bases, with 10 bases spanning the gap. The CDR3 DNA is TGTGCCAGCAGTGAAATAACAGATCCTAACTATGGCTACACCTTC. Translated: CASSEITDPNYGYTF.

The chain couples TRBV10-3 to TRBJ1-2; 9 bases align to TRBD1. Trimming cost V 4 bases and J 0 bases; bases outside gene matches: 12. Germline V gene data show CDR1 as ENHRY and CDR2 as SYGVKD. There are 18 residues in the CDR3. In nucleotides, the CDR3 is TGTGCCATCAGTGGCGTAGGGGACAGGGAGGCTTCTAACTATGGCTACACCTTC. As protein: CAISGVGDREASNYGYTF.